The source of this T cell receptor beta chain is a study of blood T cell repertoires in COVID-19 (dated by TCRdb to the early 2020s). Regarding the study in general: Collaborator samples came from the United States, Italy and Spain and covered acute and convalescent phases of COVID-19. The repertoires were made available in a free public database intended to serve as a resource for research on the immune response to SARS-CoV-2. Subjects who had been exposed to COVID-19, were actively infected with it, or had recovered from it provided the deeply sampled blood TCRbeta repertoires that made up the dataset. The samples were drawn from two sources: the first 160 participants of the ongoing ImmuneRACE study, and 1,254 subjects contributed by 6 global collaborators. The sample metadata nearly always contained a de-identified subject ID, COVID-19 status, age in years and sex. HLA class I and class II types, where available, came from metadata supplied by the sample provider rather than from assay-based typing. The prospective study material was composed of cDNA or gDNA derived from T cells, B-cell-depleted T cells, or PBMCs.

The immunoSEQ Assay, a bias-controlled multiplex PCR, was used to amplify TCRbeta CDR3 regions from genomic DNA. The study's own analysis went as follows. Within the assay, amplification of reference gene primers was used to estimate how many nucleated cells each sample contained. To quantify the absolute abundance of each unique TCRbeta CDR3 rearrangement, sequence reads were collapsed and filtered. For each sample, productive Simpson clonality was calculated by taking the square root of Simpson's diversity index across productive rearrangements. TCRdb obtained this table from immuneACCESS and retained in-frame rearrangements with V and J assigned. These tables miss some clones; where compared with another copy, unresolved V genes account for less than half of the shortfall, and the remainder is unexplained. D and trimming were read from the DNA, whereas the V and J calls and clone size are those reported in that table. This sample holds some 220,000 clones; around 85% were observed only once. The ten largest make up approximately 6.3% of the sample.

Whole blood was collected in K2EDTA tubes by collaborating institutions according to the institutions' own protocols. For TCRbeta analysis, collaborators shipped samples as frozen whole blood, isolated PBMCs, or DNA extracted from either of those sample types. V lost 4 bases and J lost 5 bases; the stretch between them is 5 bases long. Based on the germline V gene (reference sequence), the CDR1 and CDR2 sequences are LNHDA and SQIVND. The CDR3 has 11 amino acids, counting the end cysteine and phenylalanine. The read is trimmed to its CDR3 DNA, 33 bases read in frame from base 1. As for this clone: Its antigen specificity is not known. No much larger clonotype is one base removed from it; base qualities were not supplied. Distinct nucleotide sequences in the sample also encode this CDR3.

Summary of the overall study and its limitations: The quantity of clinical and demographic metadata differed by source and by participant and was supplied without curation.

Here the chain combines TRBV19 and TRBJ2-5, with no confidently assigned D gene. The specimen was peripheral blood. This clonotype was obtained from a woman aged 55-69 years with active or convalescent COVID-19. The DNA sequence reads TGTGCCAGTAGTACGCAGGAGACCCAGTACTTC. It codes for CASSTQETQYF.